What follows is one T cell receptor beta chain and its context. Its antigen is unidentified. The CDR3 has 16 residues. Germline-derived CDR1 and CDR2 are SGHRS and YFSETQ. J lost 6 bases, V lost 1 base, and 3 bases had no gene match. This entry comes from a study of regulatory T cells in long-lasting Graves disease. Whole-study context: Newly diagnosed Graves' patients had under 3 months of antithyroid drugs. Study observations and caveats: TRBV28, TRBJ1-2 and TRBJ2-5 were segments that persistent disease favored. Graves' patients with persistent disease showed TCR diversity lower than patients newly diagnosed.

To make TCR beta libraries, researchers used iRepertoire HTBI primers and Arm-PCR of CDR3 regions. Using its own MiXCR run on the multiplex PCR reads, TCRdb lists one record per CDR3 protein. Of 450,000 to 500,000 distinct CDR3 sequences listed, 15% to 20% are singletons. The time point here: newly diagnosed GD, antithyroid drugs for less than 3 months. PBMC-extracted RNA yielded the TCR library. The same sample was also used in a study of T cells in Graves' hyperthyroidism and ophthalmopathy. That paper adds: First-round RT-PCR with HTBI primers amplified the TCR CDR3 region.

The origin of this receptor is a man in his forties or fifties with Graves disease. The V gene is TRBV5-1, the J gene TRBJ2-1, with 14 bases matching TRBD2. Sequenced here: peripheral blood mononuclear cells (PBMCs), sampled at new diagnosis, from a patient treated with antithyroid drugs. CDR3 loop: CASSLIGTSGSNEQFF. CDR3 coding DNA: TGCGCCAGCAGCTTGATCGGGACTAGCGGGAGCAATGAGCAGTTCTTC.